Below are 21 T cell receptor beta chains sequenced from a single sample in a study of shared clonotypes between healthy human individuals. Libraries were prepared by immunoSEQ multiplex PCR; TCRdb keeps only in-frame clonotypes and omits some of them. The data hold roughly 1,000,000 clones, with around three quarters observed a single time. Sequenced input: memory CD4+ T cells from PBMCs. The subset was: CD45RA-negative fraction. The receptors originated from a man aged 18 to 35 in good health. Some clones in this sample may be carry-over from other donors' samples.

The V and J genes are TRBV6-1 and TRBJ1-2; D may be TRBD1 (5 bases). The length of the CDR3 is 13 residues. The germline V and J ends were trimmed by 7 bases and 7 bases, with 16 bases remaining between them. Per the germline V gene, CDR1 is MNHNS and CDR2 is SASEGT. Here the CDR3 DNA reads TGTGCCAGCATGGGCTCAGGGTGGGGTGGCTACACCTTC. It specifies CASMGSGWGGYTF.

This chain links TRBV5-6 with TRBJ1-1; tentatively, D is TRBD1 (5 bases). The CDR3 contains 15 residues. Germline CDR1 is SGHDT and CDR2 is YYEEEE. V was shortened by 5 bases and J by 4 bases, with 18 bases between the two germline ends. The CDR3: CASSYPTRGSTEAFF. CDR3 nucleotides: TGTGCCAGCAGTTACCCCACCCGGGGGTCCACTGAAGCTTTCTTT.

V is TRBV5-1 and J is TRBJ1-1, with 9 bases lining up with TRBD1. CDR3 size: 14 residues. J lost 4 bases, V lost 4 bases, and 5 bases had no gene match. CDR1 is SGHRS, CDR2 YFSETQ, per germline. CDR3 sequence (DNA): TGCGCCAGCAGCGTACAGGGGGCAGGCACTGAAGCTTTCTTT. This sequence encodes CASSVQGAGTEAFF. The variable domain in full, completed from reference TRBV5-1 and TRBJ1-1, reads KAGVTQTPRYLIKTRGQQVTLSCSPISGHRSVSWYQQTPGQGLQFLFEYFSETQRNKGNFPGRFSGRQFSNSRSEMNVSTLELGDSALYLCASSVQGAGTEAFFGQGTRLTVV.

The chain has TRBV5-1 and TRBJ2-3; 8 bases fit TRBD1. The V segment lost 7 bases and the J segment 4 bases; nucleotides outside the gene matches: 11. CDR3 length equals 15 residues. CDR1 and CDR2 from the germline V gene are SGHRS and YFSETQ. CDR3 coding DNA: TGCGCCAGCTTCACCGGGACAGGAGTCCCAGATACGCAGTATTTT. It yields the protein CASFTGTGVPDTQYF.

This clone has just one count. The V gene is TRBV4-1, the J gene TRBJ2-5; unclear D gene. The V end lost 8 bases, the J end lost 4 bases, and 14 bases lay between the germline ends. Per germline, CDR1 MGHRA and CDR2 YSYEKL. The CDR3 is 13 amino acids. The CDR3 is CASSLTAVETQYF. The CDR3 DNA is TGCGCCAGCTCCCTCACCGCCGTAGAGACCCAGTACTTC.

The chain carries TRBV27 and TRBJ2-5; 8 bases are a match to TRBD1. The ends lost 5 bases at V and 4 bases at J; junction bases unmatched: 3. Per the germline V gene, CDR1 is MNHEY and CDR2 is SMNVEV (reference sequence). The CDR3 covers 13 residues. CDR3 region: CASSDRGRETQYF. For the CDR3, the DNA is TGTGCCAGCAGTGACAGGGGTCGAGAGACCCAGTACTTC.

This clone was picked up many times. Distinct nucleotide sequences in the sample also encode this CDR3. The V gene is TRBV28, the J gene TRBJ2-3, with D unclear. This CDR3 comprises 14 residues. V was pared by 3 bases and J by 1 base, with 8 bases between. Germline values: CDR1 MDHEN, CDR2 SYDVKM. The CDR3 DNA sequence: TGTGCCAGCAGTTTGCCGAAGGGCACAGATACGCAGTATTTT. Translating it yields CASSLPKGTDTQYF.

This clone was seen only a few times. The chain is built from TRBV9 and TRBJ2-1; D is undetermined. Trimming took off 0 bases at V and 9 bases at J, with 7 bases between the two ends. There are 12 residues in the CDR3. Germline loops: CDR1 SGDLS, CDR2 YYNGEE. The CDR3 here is CASSVANREQFF. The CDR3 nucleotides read TGTGCCAGCAGCGTAGCTAACCGTGAGCAGTTCTTC.

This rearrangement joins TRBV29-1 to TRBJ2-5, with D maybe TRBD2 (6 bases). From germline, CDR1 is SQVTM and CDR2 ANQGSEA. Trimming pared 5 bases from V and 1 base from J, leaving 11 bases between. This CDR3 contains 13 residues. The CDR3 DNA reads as TGCAGCGTTCTGCGGGACCTCCAAGAGACCCAGTACTTC. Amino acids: CSVLRDLQETQYF.

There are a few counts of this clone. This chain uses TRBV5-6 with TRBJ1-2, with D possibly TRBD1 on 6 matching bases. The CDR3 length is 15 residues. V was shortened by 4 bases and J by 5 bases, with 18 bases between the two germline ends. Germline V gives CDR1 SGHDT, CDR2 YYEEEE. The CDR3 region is CASSGGQSLGYGYTF. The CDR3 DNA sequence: TGTGCCAGCAGCGGTGGACAGAGCCTGGGGTATGGCTACACCTTC.

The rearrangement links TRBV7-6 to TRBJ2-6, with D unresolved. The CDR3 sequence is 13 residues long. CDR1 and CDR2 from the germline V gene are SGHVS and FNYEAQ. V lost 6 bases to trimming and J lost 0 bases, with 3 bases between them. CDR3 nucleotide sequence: TGTGCCAGCAGGTCCTCTGGGGCCAACGTCCTGACTTTC. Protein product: CASRSSGANVLTF.

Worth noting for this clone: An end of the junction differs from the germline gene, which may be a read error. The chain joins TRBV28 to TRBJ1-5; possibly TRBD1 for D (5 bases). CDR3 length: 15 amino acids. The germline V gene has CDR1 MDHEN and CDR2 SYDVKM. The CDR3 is CASRLGGDSNQPQHF. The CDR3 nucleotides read TGTGCCAGCCGTTTAGGAGGGGATAGCAATCAGCCCCAGCATTTT.

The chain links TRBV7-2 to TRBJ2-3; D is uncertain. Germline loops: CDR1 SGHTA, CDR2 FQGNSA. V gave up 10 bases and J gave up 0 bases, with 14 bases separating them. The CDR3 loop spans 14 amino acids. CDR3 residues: CATNLRASTDTQYF. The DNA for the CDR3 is TGTGCCACCAACCTCCGGGCTAGCACAGATACGCAGTATTTT.

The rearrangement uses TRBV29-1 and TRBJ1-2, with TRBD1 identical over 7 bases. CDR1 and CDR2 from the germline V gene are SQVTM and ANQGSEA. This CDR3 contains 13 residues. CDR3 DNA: TGCAGTACGACCGGGACAGAGGTCTATGGCTACACCTTC. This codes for CSTTGTEVYGYTF.

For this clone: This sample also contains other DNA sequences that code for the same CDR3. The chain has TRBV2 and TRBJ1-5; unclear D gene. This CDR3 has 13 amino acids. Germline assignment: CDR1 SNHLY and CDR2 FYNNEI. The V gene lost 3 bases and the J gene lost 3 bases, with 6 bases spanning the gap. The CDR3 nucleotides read TGTGCCAGCAGTGACAGGATCAATCAGCCCCAGCATTTT. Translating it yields CASSDRINQPQHF.

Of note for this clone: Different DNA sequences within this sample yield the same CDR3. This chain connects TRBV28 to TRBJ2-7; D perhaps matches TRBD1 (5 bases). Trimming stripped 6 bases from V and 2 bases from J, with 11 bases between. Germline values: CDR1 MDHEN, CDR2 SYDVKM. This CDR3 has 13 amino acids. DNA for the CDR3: TGTGCCAGCAGCGACAGAAGTCCCTACGAGCAGTACTTC. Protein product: CASSDRSPYEQYF.

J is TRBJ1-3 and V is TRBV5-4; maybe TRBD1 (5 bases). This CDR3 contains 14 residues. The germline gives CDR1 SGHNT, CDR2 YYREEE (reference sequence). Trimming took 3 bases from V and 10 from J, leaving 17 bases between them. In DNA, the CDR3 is TGTGCCAGCAGCTCTTATGGGACCGCCGGAACCATATATTTT. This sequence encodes CASSSYGTAGTIYF.

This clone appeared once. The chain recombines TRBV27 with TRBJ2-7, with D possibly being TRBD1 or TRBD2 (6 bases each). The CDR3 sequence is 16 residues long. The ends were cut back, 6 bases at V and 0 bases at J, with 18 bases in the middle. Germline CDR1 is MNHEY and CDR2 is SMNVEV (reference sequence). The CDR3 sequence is CASRKGFPGASYEQYF. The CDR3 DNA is TGTGCCAGCAGGAAGGGGTTCCCGGGGGCCTCCTACGAGCAGTACTTC.

As DNA, the CDR3 is TGCGCCAGCAGAGACGGGAGGGTAGGCACCGGGGAGCTGTTTTTT. This encodes CASRDGRVGTGELFF. The J gene is TRBJ2-2, the V gene TRBV5-1; 8 bases fit TRBD2. The V and J ends lost 5 bases and 4 bases, in that order; junction bases with no gene match: 7. This CDR3 spans 15 amino acids. Germline V CDR1 and CDR2: SGHRS, YFSETQ.

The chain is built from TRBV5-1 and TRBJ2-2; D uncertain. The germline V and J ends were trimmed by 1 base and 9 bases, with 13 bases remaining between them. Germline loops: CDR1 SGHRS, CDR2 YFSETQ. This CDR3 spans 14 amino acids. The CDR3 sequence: CASSLISGSRELFF. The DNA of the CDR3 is TGCGCCAGCAGCTTGATATCTGGGTCCAGGGAGCTGTTTTTT.

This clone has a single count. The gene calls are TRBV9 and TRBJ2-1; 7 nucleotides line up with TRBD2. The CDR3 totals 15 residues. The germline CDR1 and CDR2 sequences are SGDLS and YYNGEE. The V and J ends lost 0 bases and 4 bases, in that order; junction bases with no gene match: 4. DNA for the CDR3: TGTGCCAGCAGCGTAGGGACTAGTTTGTACAATGAGCAGTTCTTC. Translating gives CASSVGTSLYNEQFF.